The 18 T cell receptor beta chains listed next were all sequenced from one sample in a study of blood T cells in healthy people across ages. A sample-barcoded 5' primer and a J-beta primer mix were used in a second PCR of roughly 6 to 12 cycles. TCRdb used MiXCR to reprocess the 5' RACE reads, holding one entry per CDR3 protein. The sample has 850,000 to 1,000,000 distinct CDR3 sequences, 45% to 50% seen once. The source material was blood. These receptors all come from a man in his thirties or forties in good health.

In this sample, this clonotype turned up a few times. This chain connects TRBV20-1 to TRBJ1-6; perhaps TRBD1 as D (6 bases). The CDR3 consists of 16 residues. Trimming took off 3 bases at V and 1 base at J, with 13 bases between the two ends. The V gene's germline CDR1 is DFQATT and CDR2 SNEGSKA (reference sequence). The CDR3 nucleotides read TGCAGTGCTAGTCGTCAGGGGAAGTCCTATAATTCACCCCTCCACTTT. Translated: CSASRQGKSYNSPLHF.

This clonotype was detected only a few times. This chain connects TRBV6-2 or TRBV6-3 to TRBJ2-1, with D perhaps TRBD2 (5 bases). The V gene lost 10 bases and the J gene lost 0 bases, with 13 bases spanning the gap. The CDR3 has 14 residues. The germline gives CDR1 MNHEY, CDR2 SVGEGT. CDR3 sequence reads: CATLRRSSYNEQFF. The CDR3 DNA reads TGTGCCACCTTGAGGAGGAGCTCCTACAATGAGCAGTTCTTC.

This clonotype turned up a few times. V usage is TRBV27 and J usage is TRBJ2-4; a possible D gene is TRBD2 (5 bases). The last part of the DNA fits TRBJ2-7 better; the J call may be wrong. The CDR3 extends over 15 amino acids. The V gene's germline CDR1 is MNHEY and CDR2 SMNVEV (reference sequence). This CDR3 reads CASSLAGLQNSEQYF. The CDR3 coding sequence is TGTGCCAGCAGTTTAGCGGGCCTCCAAAATTCCGAGCAGTACTTC.

V is TRBV4-3 and J is TRBJ2-5, with 10 bases aligning to TRBD1. This CDR3 has 17 amino acids. Per the germline V gene, CDR1 is LGHNA and CDR2 is YSLEER. Trimming removed 1 base from V and 5 bases from J; junction bases left unmatched: 10. Here the CDR3 reads CASSQVWGTGDIETQYF. As DNA, the CDR3 is TGCGCCAGCAGCCAAGTATGGGGGACAGGGGATATCGAGACCCAGTACTTC.

The V call is TRBV7-6, the J call TRBJ1-1; D remains ambiguous. The CDR3 is 15 residues long. CDR1 and CDR2 from the germline V gene are SGHVS and FNYEAQ. Trimming took 1 base from V and 4 from J, leaving 13 bases between them. The CDR3 DNA reads TGTGCCAGCAGCTTAGTGATTTCCGGACCCACTGAAGCTTTCTTT. Amino acids: CASSLVISGPTEAFF.

This clonotype was recorded many times. Relative to the germline gene, one junction end is altered; a read error may explain this. The chain has TRBV5-1 and TRBJ2-7; TRBD1 agrees at 9 bases. The CDR3 extends over 13 amino acids. CDR1 SGHRS and CDR2 YFSETQ come from the germline V gene. The CDR3 here is CASSRGQGYEQYF. The DNA of the CDR3 is TGTGCCAGCAGCCGGGGACAGGGCTACGAGCAGTACTTC.

The V gene is TRBV25-1, the J gene TRBJ2-1; 9 bases line up with TRBD1. The germline V gene has CDR1 MGHDK and CDR2 SYGVNS. The CDR3 runs 17 residues. The V segment lost 5 bases and the J segment 2 bases; nucleotides outside the gene matches: 10. DNA of the CDR3: TGTGCCAGCAGTCCTAAACCGGGACAGGGTCCCTACAATGAGCAGTTCTTC. It specifies CASSPKPGQGPYNEQFF.

As to this clonotype: At one end, the junction sequence differs from germline, possibly due to a read error. The gene calls are TRBV20-1 and TRBJ2-7, with TRBD1 as a possible D gene (6 bases). The CDR3 totals 13 residues. CDR1 and CDR2 (germline): DFQATT, SNEGSKA (reference sequence). The CDR3 DNA sequence: TGCAGTACTAGAGCAGGGGTCCACTACGAGCAGTACTTC. Amino acids: CSTRAGVHYEQYF.

The chain combines TRBV12-3 or TRBV12-4 with TRBJ1-5; a possible D gene is TRBD1 (5 bases). There are 14 residues in the CDR3. The V and J ends lost 6 bases and 3 bases respectively, with 12 bases between them. The CDR3 DNA reads TGTGCCAGCAGCAAGACGGGACCCAATCAGCCCCAGCATTTT. As protein: CASSKTGPNQPQHF.

The gene calls are TRBV27 and TRBJ2-3; D is unresolved. Germline CDR1 MNHEY, CDR2 SMNVEV (reference sequence). This CDR3 region has 14 residues. The germline V and J ends were trimmed by 5 bases and 4 bases, with 13 bases remaining between them. The CDR3: CASSVLDSPDTQYF. The CDR3 DNA reads as TGTGCCAGCAGTGTACTCGATAGCCCAGATACGCAGTATTTT.

The CDR3 here is CSAAGSTDTQYF. The CDR3 region has the DNA TGCAGTGCCGCCGGGAGCACAGATACGCAGTATTTT. The V and J genes are TRBV20-1 and TRBJ2-3; D is undetermined. CDR3 size: 12 residues. With 6 bases removed from V and 0 bases from J, the gap between germline ends came to 7 bases. The germline CDR1 and CDR2 sequences are DFQATT and SNEGSKA (reference sequence).

The chain is built from TRBV6-5 and TRBJ2-3; 7 bases are shared with TRBD2. V lost 5 bases, J lost 4 bases, and 9 bases stayed unmatched. Germline lookup yields CDR1 MNHEY and CDR2 SVGAGI. The CDR3 is 15 residues long. The chain's CDR3 is CASSGRPGGADTQYF. The CDR3 bases are TGTGCCAGCAGTGGCAGGCCGGGGGGAGCAGATACGCAGTATTTT.

J is TRBJ1-5 and V is TRBV20-1; 7 nucleotides line up with TRBD1. Germline CDR1 is DFQATT and CDR2 is SNEGSKA (reference sequence). The V gene end was trimmed by 5 bases and the J gene end by 1 base; junction bases not matched to a gene: 5. The CDR3 is made up of 14 amino acids. The CDR3 reads CSAEGQLSNQPQHF. For the CDR3, the DNA is TGCAGTGCTGAGGGACAGCTAAGCAATCAGCCCCAGCATTTT.

The J gene is TRBJ2-4, the V gene TRBV5-6; D may be TRBD1 (6 bases). Trimming removed 3 bases at V and 13 bases at J, with 17 bases between. This CDR3 region has 13 residues. Germline V gives CDR1 SGHDT, CDR2 YYEEEE. CDR3: CASSSDSINEQYF. CDR3 sequence (DNA): TGTGCCAGCAGCTCGGACAGTATCAATGAGCAGTACTTC.

This chain connects TRBV5-1 to TRBJ1-4, with 8 bases fitting TRBD1. This CDR3 has 15 amino acids. Per germline, CDR1 SGHRS and CDR2 YFSETQ. The trim removed 5 bases at V and 0 bases at J, leaving 3 bases unmatched. CDR3 protein: CASRTGVATNEKLFF. The DNA of the CDR3 is TGCGCCAGCAGGACAGGGGTTGCAACTAATGAAAAACTGTTTTTT.

This clonotype was counted a few times. The CDR3 here is CASRLSTANYGYTF. Written as DNA, the CDR3 is TGCGCCAGCAGGTTATCAACAGCGAACTATGGCTACACCTTC. The chain has TRBV5-1 and TRBJ1-2; D is ambiguous. The CDR3 loop spans 14 amino acids. Trimming took off 5 bases at V and 2 bases at J, with 13 bases between the two ends. Germline CDR1 is SGHRS and CDR2 is YFSETQ.

This rearrangement joins TRBV2 to TRBJ2-1; 14 nucleotides align to TRBD2. The germline gives CDR1 SNHLY, CDR2 FYNNEI. This CDR3 region has 16 residues. Trimming at V came to 6 bases and at J to 4 bases, leaving 5 bases not matched to a gene. CDR3: CASRGRLAGGYNEQFF. CDR3 nucleotide sequence: TGTGCCAGCAGGGGCAGACTAGCGGGAGGGTACAATGAGCAGTTCTTC. The entire variable domain, with the rest obtained from reference TRBV2 and TRBJ2-1, is as follows: EPEVTQTPSHQVTQMGQEVILRCVPISNHLYFYWYRQILGQKVEFLVSFYNNEISEKSEIFDDQFSVERPDGSNFTLKIRSTKLEDSAMYFCASRGRLAGGYNEQFFGPGTRLTVL.

The V call is TRBV20-1, the J call TRBJ2-1; weak D call: TRBD1 (6 bases). The CDR3 is made up of 13 amino acids. The V gene lost 6 bases and the J gene lost 10 bases, with 19 bases spanning the gap. Germline V lookup: CDR1 DFQATT, CDR2 SNEGSKA (reference sequence). The CDR3 DNA reads TGCAGTGCCAGATCAGGACAGAGCCACGAGCAGTTCTTC. Its protein product is CSARSGQSHEQFF.